This passage covers 12 T cell receptor beta chains from one sample sequenced in a study of long-term antiretroviral therapy in people with HIV. Researchers report immunoSEQ v3.0 was run at survey level. Method: immunoSEQ multiplex PCR; TCRdb's copy keeps in-frame clones and lacks some. The table lists under 20,000 clones, approximately 84% of them singletons. The sample consisted of unsorted PBMCs, taken approximately 1.3 years before starting antiretroviral therapy. The receptor source for this set is a man aged 30 to 45 with HIV.

The rearrangement uses TRBV6-5 and TRBJ2-1, with D possibly being TRBD1 (8 bases). The CDR3 is 15 residues long. Trimming stripped 6 bases from V and 4 bases from J, with 16 bases between. Germline loops: CDR1 MNHEY, CDR2 SVGAGI. This CDR3 reads CASSPGGTGYNEQFF. The CDR3 bases are TGTGCCAGCAGCCCCGGGGGGACAGGATACAATGAGCAGTTCTTC.

This clone appeared a few times. V gene TRBV5-1 combines with J gene TRBJ1-6; no definite D call. V was pared by 4 bases and J by 14 bases, with 19 bases between. This CDR3 has 14 amino acids. Germline V gives CDR1 SGHRS, CDR2 YFSETQ. The CDR3 loop reads CASSLPDSLGTLHF. The CDR3 DNA reads TGCGCCAGCAGCCTTCCGGACTCCCTCGGCACCCTCCACTTT.

This clone occurred a few times. In DNA, the CDR3 is TGTGCCACCAGCAGAGATCGGGGTACGCAGTATTTT. Amino acids: CATSRDRGTQYF. This rearrangement joins TRBV15 to TRBJ2-3; weak D call: TRBD2 (5 bases). V was shortened by 0 bases and J by 8 bases, with 6 bases between the two germline ends. The germline gives CDR1 LNHNV, CDR2 YYDKDF (reference sequence). The CDR3 extends over 12 amino acids.

This CDR3 is CASSQQGAGEQYF. Written as DNA, the CDR3 is TGTGCCAGCAGCCAACAGGGGGCCGGCGAGCAGTACTTC. The chain joins TRBV6-1 to TRBJ2-7, with 9 bases lining up with TRBD1. CDR3 length: 13 amino acids. With 6 bases clipped from V and 6 bases from J, the junction kept 6 bases outside the gene matches. Germline CDR1 MNHNS, CDR2 SASEGT.

V is TRBV5-1 and J is TRBJ1-3; D gene unclear. Germline-derived CDR1 and CDR2 are SGHRS and YFSETQ. The CDR3 is 14 residues long. Trimming removed 4 bases at V and 0 bases at J, with 8 bases between. The CDR3: CASSGGDSGNTIYF. The CDR3 nucleotides are TGCGCCAGCAGCGGCGGGGACTCTGGAAACACCATATATTTT.

The chain carries TRBV29-1 and TRBJ2-7; unclear D gene. Trimming cost V 4 bases and J 2 bases, with 9 bases left between them. The length of the CDR3 is 12 residues. Germline-derived CDR1 and CDR2 are SQVTM and ANQGSEA. CDR3 sequence reads: CSVVNGPYEQYF. CDR3 bases: TGCAGCGTTGTTAACGGACCCTACGAGCAGTACTTC.

The genes are TRBV19 and TRBJ1-2, with 8 bases aligning to TRBD1. Germline V gives CDR1 LNHDA, CDR2 SQIVND (reference sequence). V lost 5 bases to trimming and J lost 4 bases; unmatched junction nucleotides: 18. The CDR3 is 18 amino acids. CDR3 protein: CASSLTSRMTGEGYGYTF. The CDR3 DNA reads as TGTGCCAGTAGTCTTACCTCGAGAATGACAGGGGAAGGCTATGGCTACACCTTC.

The chain is built from TRBV2 and TRBJ1-1, with D unresolved. CDR1 and CDR2 from the germline V gene are SNHLY and FYNNEI. The CDR3 has 13 residues. V gave up 3 bases and J gave up 5 bases, with 10 bases separating them. The CDR3, as DNA: TGTGCCAGCAGTGAGCGAAGGTTGACTGAAGCTTTCTTT. Translated: CASSERRLTEAFF.

The J gene is TRBJ1-2, the V gene TRBV28; unclear D gene. The CDR3 length is 12 residues. Trimming stripped 4 bases from V and 6 bases from J, with 9 bases between. Germline V gives CDR1 MDHEN, CDR2 SYDVKM. The CDR3 is CASSSRVNGYTF. The CDR3 bases are TGTGCCAGCAGTTCACGGGTAAATGGCTACACCTTC.

The V and J genes are TRBV28 and TRBJ1-1; possibly TRBD1 for D (5 bases). Germline CDR1 and CDR2: MDHEN and SYDVKM. Trimming cost V 8 bases and J 0 bases, with 13 bases left between them. The CDR3 length is 14 residues. The CDR3, as DNA: TGTGCCAGCGGGCATCAGGGATTGAACACTGAAGCTTTCTTT. Its translation: CASGHQGLNTEAFF.

CDR3 in DNA: TGTGCCAGCAGTCCCCCAGGACTAGCGGGGCCCGAGCAGTACTTC. Residues: CASSPPGLAGPEQYF. This chain links TRBV28 with TRBJ2-7; 12 positions match TRBD2. This CDR3 is built from 15 residues. CDR1 MDHEN and CDR2 SYDVKM come from the germline V gene. J lost 6 bases, V lost 5 bases, and 8 bases had no gene match.

The chain employs TRBV7-2 and TRBJ1-4; TRBD1 agrees at 9 bases. The germline CDR1 and CDR2 sequences are SGHTA and FQGNSA. The CDR3 length is 16 residues. V was clipped by 2 bases and J by 8 bases; unmatched bases: 9. The CDR3, as DNA: TGTGCCAGCAGCTTACGAGGGACAGGGACTCTCGAAAAACTGTTTTTT. It is translated as CASSLRGTGTLEKLFF.